These T cell receptor beta chains were read from a single sample in a study of shared clonotypes between healthy human individuals. The method was immunoSEQ multiplex PCR; TCRdb's version includes in-frame clones alone and lacks a portion of them. The sample records under 2,000,000 clones, roughly 94% being singletons. The sequencing input was naive CD8+ T cells sorted from blood. These receptors all stem from a man aged 18 to 30 in good health. The CDR3 runs from the conserved cysteine through the conserved F or W.

J: TRBJ2-2; V: TRBV2; CDR3: CASSEGQSGAGELFF
J: TRBJ2-7; V: TRBV4-2; CDR3: CASSQELAGGHEQYF
J: TRBJ1-4; V: TRBV5-6; CDR3: CASSLGINEKLFF
J: TRBJ1-4; V: TRBV28; CDR3: CASTLGQGLSEKLFF
J: TRBJ2-7; V: TRBV7-8; CDR3: CASSLVGMGYEQYF
J: TRBJ2-1; V: TRBV29-1; CDR3: CSVEAHKTVYNEQFF
J: TRBJ2-7; V: TRBV6-6; CDR3: CASSWVEGSGEQYF
J: TRBJ2-1; V: TRBV28; CDR3: CASSLSVGLAINEQFF
J: TRBJ2-7; V: TRBV6-1; CDR3: CASSELIGGSYEQYF
J: TRBJ2-7; V: TRBV13; CDR3: CASSSHAGVAWEQYF
J: TRBJ1-1; V: TRBV19; CDR3: CASSAGVLIGAFF
J: TRBJ2-7; V: TRBV2; CDR3: CASNTGTGDEQYF
J: TRBJ1-2; V: TRBV10-2; CDR3: CASSQEGFVDGYTF
J: TRBJ2-3; V: TRBV11-1; CDR3: CASSLGSGPTDTQYF
J: TRBJ2-1; V: TRBV15; CDR3: CATSRSGGVYNEQFF
J: TRBJ2-5; V: TRBV30; CDR3: CAWNPEREIETQYF
J: TRBJ1-2; V: TRBV5-4; CDR3: CASSPTVNYGYTF